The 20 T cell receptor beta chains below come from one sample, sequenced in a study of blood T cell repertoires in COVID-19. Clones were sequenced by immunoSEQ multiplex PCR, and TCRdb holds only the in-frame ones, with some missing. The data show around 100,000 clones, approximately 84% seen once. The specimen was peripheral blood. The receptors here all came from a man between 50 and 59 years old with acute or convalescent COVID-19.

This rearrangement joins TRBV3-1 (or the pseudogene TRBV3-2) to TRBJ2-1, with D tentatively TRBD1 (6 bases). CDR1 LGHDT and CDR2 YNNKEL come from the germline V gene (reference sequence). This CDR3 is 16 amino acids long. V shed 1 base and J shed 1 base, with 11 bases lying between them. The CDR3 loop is CASSQGTALSYNEQFF. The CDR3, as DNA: TGTGCCAGCAGCCAAGGGACAGCGTTATCCTACAATGAGCAGTTCTTC.

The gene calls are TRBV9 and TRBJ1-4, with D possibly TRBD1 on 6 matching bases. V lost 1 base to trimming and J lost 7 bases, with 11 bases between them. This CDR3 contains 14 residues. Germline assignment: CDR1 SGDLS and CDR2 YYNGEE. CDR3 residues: CASSVSTGPEKLFF. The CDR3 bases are TGTGCCAGCAGCGTATCGACAGGCCCTGAAAAACTGTTTTTT.

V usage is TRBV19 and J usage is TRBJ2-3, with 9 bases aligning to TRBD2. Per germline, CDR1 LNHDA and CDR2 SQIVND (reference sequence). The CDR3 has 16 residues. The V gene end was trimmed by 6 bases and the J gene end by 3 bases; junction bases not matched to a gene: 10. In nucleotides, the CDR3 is TGTGCCAGTAGCACCGCGCGAAGCGGGGGGACAGATACGCAGTATTTT. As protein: CASSTARSGGTDTQYF.

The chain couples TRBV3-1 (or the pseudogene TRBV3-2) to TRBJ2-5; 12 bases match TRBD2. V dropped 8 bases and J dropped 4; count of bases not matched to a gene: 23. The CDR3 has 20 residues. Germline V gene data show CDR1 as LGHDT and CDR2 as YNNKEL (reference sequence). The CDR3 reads CASSTVSSQGPGLAGETQYF. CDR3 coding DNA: TGTGCCAGCTCAACAGTAAGCAGCCAAGGCCCGGGACTAGCGGGAGAGACCCAGTACTTC.

This chain's CDR3 is CAWSVGRTGNMHTF. The DNA of the CDR3 is TGTGCCTGGAGTGTAGGCCGGACAGGGAACATGCACACCTTC. The chain has TRBV30 and TRBJ1-2, with TRBD1 identical over 8 bases. The V and J ends lost 0 bases and 12 bases, in that order; junction bases with no gene match: 12. The CDR3 length is 14 residues. Per germline, CDR1 GTSNPN and CDR2 SVGIG (reference sequence).

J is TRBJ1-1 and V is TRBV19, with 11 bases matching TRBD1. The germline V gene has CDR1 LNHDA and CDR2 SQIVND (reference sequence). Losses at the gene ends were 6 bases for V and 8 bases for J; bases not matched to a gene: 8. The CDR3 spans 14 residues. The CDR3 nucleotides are TGTGCCAGTAGGTGGGACAGGGGGTCTGGCGAAGCTTTCTTT. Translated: CASRWDRGSGEAFF. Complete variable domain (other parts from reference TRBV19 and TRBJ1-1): DGGITQSPKYLFRKEGQNVTLSCEQNLNHDAMYWYRQDPGQGLRLIYYSQIVNDFQKGDIAEGYSVSREKKESFPLTVTSAQKNPTAFYLCASRWDRGSGEAFFGQGTRLTVV.

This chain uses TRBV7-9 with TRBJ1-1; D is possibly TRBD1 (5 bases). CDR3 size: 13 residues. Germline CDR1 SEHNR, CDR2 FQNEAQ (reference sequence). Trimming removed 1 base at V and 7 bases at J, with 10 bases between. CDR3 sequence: CASSLEGTHEAFF. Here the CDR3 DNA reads TGTGCCAGCAGCTTAGAGGGGACTCATGAAGCTTTCTTT.

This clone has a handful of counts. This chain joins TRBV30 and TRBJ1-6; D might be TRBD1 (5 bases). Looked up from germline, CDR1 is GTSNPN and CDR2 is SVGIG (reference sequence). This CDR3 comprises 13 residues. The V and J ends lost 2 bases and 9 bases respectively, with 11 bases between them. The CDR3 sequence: CAWSIGAASPLHF. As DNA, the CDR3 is TGTGCCTGGAGTATAGGGGCAGCTTCACCCCTCCACTTT.

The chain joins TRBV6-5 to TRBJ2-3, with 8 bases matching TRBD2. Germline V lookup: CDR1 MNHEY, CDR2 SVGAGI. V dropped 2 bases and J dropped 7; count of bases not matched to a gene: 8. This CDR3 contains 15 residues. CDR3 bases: TGTGCCAGCAGTTACGGTGGCGGGGGGACCTATACGCAGTATTTT. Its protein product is CASSYGGGGTYTQYF.

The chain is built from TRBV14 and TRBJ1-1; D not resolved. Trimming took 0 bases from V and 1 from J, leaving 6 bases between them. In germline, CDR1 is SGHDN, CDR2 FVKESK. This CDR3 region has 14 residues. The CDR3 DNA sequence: TGTGCCAGCAGCCAAGATAGCGGGAACACTGAAGCTTTCTTT. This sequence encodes CASSQDSGNTEAFF.

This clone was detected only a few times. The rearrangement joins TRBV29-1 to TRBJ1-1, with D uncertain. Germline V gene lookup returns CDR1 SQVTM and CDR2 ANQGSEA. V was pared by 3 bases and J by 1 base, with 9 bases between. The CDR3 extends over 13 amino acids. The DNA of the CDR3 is TGCAGCGTTGATGACATTTCGAACACTGAAGCTTTCTTT. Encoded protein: CSVDDISNTEAFF.

CDR3: CASSFAQEPYNSPLHF. The DNA of the CDR3 is TGTGCCAGCAGCTTTGCCCAGGAACCTTATAATTCACCCCTCCACTTT. The chain has TRBV5-4 and TRBJ1-6; D uncertain. Trimming removed 2 bases at V and 4 bases at J, with 13 bases between. This CDR3 is 16 amino acids long. Germline loops: CDR1 SGHNT, CDR2 YYREEE (reference sequence).

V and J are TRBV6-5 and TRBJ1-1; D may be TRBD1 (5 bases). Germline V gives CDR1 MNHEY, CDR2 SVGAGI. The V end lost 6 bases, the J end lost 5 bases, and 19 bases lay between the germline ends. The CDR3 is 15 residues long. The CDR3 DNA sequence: TGTGCCAGCAGCTCCCGGGGGGGGAAGGAAACTGAAGCTTTCTTT. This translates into CASSSRGGKETEAFF.

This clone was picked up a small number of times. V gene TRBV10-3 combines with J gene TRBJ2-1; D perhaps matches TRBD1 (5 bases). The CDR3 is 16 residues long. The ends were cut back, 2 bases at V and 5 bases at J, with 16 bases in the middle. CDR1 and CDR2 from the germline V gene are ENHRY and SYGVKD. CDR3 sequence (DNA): TGTGCCATCAGTGAGGGATTGGGGCCCCTCAACAATGAGCAGTTCTTC. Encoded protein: CAISEGLGPLNNEQFF.

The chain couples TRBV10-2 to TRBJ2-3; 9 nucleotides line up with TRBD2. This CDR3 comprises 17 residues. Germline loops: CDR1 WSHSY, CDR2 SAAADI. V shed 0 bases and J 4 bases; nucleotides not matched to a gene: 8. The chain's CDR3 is CASSESRRAGGPDTQYF. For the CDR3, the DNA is TGCGCCAGCAGTGAGTCTCGAAGGGCGGGGGGGCCAGATACGCAGTATTTT.

Here the CDR3 reads CASSPPGTVTQPQHF. CDR3 sequence (DNA): TGTGCCAGCAGCCCACCCGGGACAGTGACTCAGCCCCAGCATTTT. This chain uses TRBV7-8 with TRBJ1-5; 7 bases match TRBD1. The CDR3 totals 15 residues. After removal of 5 bases from V and 6 bases from J, the junction contained 10 bases not matched to a gene. Germline lookup yields CDR1 SGHVS and CDR2 FQNEAQ.

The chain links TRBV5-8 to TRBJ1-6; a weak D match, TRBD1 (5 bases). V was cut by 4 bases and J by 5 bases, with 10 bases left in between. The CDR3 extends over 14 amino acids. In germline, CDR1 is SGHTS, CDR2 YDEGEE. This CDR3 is CASSVAGHNSPLHF. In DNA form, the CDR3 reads TGTGCCAGCAGCGTAGCGGGGCATAATTCACCCCTCCACTTT.

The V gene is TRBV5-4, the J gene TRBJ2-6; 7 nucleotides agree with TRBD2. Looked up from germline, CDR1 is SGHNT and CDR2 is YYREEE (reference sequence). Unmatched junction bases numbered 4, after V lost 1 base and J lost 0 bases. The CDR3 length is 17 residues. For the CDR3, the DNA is TGTGCCAGCAGCTTGTCGGGGGGTCGCTCTGGGGCCAACGTCCTGACTTTC. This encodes CASSLSGGRSGANVLTF. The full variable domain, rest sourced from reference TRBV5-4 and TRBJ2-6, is ETGVTQSPTHLIKTRGQQVTLRCSSQSGHNTVSWYQQALGQGPQFIFQYYREEENGRGNFPPRFSGLQFPNYSSELNVNALELDDSALYLCASSLSGGRSGANVLTFGAGSRLTVL.

The CDR3 sequence: CASSLVTGGYGYTF. DNA for the CDR3: TGTGCCAGCAGCTTAGTTACGGGGGGCTATGGCTACACCTTC. The chain employs TRBV7-2 and TRBJ1-2, with D possibly TRBD1 on 5 matching bases. CDR3 length: 14 residues. Between the trimmed V and J ends, which lost 1 base and 4 bases, there was a span of 10 bases. Germline CDR1 SGHTA, CDR2 FQGNSA.

This chain's CDR3 is CATSRDRQGSIYEQYF. CDR3 coding DNA: TGTGCCACCAGCAGAGATCGACAGGGGAGCATCTACGAGCAGTACTTC. The chain combines TRBV15 with TRBJ2-7; 8 bases match TRBD1. The V segment lost 0 bases and the J segment 3 bases; nucleotides outside the gene matches: 7. CDR3 size: 16 residues. Germline loops: CDR1 LNHNV, CDR2 YYDKDF (reference sequence). Full variable domain (remainder filled in from reference TRBV15 and TRBJ2-7): DAMVIQNPRYQVTQFGKPVTLSCSQTLNHNVMYWYQQKSSQAPKLLFHYYDKDFNNEADTPDNFQSRRPNTSFCFLDIRSPGLGDTAMYLCATSRDRQGSIYEQYFGPGTRLTVT.